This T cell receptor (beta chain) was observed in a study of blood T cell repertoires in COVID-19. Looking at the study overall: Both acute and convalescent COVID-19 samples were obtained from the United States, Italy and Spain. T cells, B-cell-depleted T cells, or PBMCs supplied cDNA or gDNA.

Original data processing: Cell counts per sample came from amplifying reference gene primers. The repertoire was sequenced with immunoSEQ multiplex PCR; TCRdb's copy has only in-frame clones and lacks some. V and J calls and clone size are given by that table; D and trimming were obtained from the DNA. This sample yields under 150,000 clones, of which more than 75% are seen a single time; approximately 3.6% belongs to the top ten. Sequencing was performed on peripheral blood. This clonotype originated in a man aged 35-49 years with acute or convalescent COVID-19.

CDR3 amino acids: CASSNGYGYTF. CDR3 in DNA: TGTGCCAGCAGTAACGGCTATGGCTACACCTTC. This chain joins TRBV6-2 or TRBV6-3 and TRBJ1-2; no clear D gene. The CDR3 covers 11 residues. Trimming shortened V by 5 bases and J by 4 bases, and 5 bases separated the two germline ends. The germline V gene has CDR1 MNHEY and CDR2 SVGEGT.